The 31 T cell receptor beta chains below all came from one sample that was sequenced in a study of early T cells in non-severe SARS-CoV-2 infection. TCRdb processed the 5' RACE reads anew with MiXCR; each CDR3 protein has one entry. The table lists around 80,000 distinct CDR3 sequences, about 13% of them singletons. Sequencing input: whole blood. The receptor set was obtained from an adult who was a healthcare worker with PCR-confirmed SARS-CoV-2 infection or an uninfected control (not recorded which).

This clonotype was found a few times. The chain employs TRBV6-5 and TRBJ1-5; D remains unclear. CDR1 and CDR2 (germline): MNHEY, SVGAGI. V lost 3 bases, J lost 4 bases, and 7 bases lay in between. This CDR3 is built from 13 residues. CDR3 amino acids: CASSYNSNQPQHF. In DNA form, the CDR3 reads TGTGCCAGCAGTTATAACAGTAATCAGCCCCAGCATTTT.

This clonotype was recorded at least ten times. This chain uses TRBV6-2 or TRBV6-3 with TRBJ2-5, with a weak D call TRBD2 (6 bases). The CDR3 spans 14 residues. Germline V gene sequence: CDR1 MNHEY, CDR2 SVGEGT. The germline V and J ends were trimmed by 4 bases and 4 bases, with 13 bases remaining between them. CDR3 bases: TGTGCCAGCAGTTCGAGACTAGTCGGAGAGACCCAGTACTTC. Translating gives CASSSRLVGETQYF.

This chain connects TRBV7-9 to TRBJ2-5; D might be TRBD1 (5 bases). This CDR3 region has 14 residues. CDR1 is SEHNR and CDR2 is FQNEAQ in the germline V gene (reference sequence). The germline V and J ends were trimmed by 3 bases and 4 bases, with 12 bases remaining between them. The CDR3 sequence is CASSFQGIPETQYF. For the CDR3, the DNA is TGTGCCAGCAGCTTTCAGGGAATACCAGAGACCCAGTACTTC. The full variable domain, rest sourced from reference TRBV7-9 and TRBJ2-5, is DTGVSQNPRHKITKRGQNVTFRCDPISEHNRLYWYRQTLGQGPEFLTYFQNEAQLEKSRLLSDRFSAERPKGSFSTLEIQRTEQGDSAMYLCASSFQGIPETQYFGPGTRLLVL.

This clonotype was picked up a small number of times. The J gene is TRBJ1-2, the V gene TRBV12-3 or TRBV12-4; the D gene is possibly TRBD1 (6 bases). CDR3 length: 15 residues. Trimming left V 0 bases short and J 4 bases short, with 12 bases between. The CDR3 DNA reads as TGTGCCAGCAGTTTAGCGGACAGAAGATTCTATGGCTACACCTTC. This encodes CASSLADRRFYGYTF.

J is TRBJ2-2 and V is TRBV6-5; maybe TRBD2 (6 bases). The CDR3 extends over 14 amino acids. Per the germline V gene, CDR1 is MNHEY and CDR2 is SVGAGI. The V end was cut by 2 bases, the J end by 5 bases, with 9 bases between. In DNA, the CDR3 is TGTGCCAGCAGTTACGATAGCGGTACCGGGGAGCTGTTTTTT. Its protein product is CASSYDSGTGELFF.

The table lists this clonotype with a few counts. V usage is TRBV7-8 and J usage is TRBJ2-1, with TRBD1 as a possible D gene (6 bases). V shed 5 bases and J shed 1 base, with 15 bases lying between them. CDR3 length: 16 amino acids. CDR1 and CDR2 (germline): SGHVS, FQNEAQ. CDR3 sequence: CASSLSRQVSYNEQFF. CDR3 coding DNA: TGTGCCAGCAGCCTATCAAGACAGGTTTCCTACAATGAGCAGTTCTTC. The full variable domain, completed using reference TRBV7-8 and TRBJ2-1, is GAGVSQSPRYKVAKRGQDVALRCDPISGHVSLFWYQQALGQGPEFLTYFQNEAQLDKSGLPSDRFFAERPEGSVSTLKIQRTQQEDSAVYLCASSLSRQVSYNEQFFGPGTRLTVL.

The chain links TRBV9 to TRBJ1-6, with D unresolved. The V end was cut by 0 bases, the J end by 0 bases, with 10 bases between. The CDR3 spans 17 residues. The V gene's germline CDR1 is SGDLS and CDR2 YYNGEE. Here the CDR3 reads CASSVETSSSYNSPLHF. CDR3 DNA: TGTGCCAGCAGCGTAGAAACGTCGAGCTCCTATAATTCACCCCTCCACTTT.

The CDR3: CASGLSGGESYNEQFF. As DNA, the CDR3 is TGTGCTAGTGGCCTTAGCGGGGGGGAGTCCTACAATGAGCAGTTCTTC. This sequence joins TRBV12-5 and TRBJ2-1; 11 bases are shared with TRBD2. The V segment lost 6 bases and the J segment 1 base; nucleotides outside the gene matches: 5. Germline V CDR1 and CDR2: LGHNT, FRNRAP. The CDR3 consists of 16 residues.

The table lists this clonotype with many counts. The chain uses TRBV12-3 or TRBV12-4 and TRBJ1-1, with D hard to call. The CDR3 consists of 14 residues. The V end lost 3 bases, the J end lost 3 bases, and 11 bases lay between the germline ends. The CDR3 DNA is TGTGCCAGCAGTTTCAGCGGTAGATACACTGAAGCTTTCTTT. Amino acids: CASSFSGRYTEAFF.

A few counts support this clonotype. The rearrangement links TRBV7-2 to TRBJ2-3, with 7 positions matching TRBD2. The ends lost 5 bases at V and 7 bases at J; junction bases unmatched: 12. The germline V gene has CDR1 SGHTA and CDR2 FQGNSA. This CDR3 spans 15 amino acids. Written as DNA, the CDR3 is TGTGCCAGCAGCACAGAGCGGGATCCCCCCCATACGCAGTATTTT. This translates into CASSTERDPPHTQYF.

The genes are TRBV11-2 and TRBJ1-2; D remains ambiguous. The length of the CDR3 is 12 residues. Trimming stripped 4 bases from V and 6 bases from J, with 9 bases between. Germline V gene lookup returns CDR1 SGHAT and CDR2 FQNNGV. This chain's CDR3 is CASSSFKDGYTF. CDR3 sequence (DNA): TGTGCCAGCAGCTCCTTTAAAGATGGCTACACCTTC.

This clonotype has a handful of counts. In DNA form, the CDR3 reads TGTGCCAGCAGTGTCGCAGGGAACACCGGGGAGCTGTTTTTT. It codes for CASSVAGNTGELFF. V and J are TRBV2 and TRBJ2-2; D not resolved. The CDR3 loop spans 14 amino acids. Germline values: CDR1 SNHLY, CDR2 FYNNEI. Deletions cut 4 bases from V and 1 base from J, with 7 bases between.

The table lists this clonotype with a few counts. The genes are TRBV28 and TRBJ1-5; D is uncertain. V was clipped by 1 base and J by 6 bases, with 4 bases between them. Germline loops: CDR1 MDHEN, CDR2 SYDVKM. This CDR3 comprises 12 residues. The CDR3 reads CASSLLSQPQHF. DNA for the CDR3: TGTGCCAGCAGTTTATTGTCTCAGCCCCAGCATTTT.

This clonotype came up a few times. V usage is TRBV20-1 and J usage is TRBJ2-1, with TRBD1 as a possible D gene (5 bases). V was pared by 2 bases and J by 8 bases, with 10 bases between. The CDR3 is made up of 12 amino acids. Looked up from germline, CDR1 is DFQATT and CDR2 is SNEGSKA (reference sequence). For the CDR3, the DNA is TGCAGTGCTAGAACCAGGGTCTATGAGCAGTTCTTC. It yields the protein CSARTRVYEQFF.

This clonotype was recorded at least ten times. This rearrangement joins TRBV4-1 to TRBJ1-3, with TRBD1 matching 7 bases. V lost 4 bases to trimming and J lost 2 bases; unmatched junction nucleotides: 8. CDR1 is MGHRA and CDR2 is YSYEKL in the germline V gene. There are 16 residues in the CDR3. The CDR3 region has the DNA TGCGCCAGCAGCCCACCTGACAGGGTGGCTGGAAACACCATATATTTT. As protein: CASSPPDRVAGNTIYF.

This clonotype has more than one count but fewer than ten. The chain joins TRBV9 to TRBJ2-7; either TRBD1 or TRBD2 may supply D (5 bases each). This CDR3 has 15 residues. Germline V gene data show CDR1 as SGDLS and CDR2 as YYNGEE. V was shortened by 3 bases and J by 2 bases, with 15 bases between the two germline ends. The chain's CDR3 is CASSAWGTDTYEQYF. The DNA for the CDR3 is TGTGCCAGCAGCGCCTGGGGGACGGATACCTACGAGCAGTACTTC.

The CDR3 sequence is CASRWAYNSPLHF. The CDR3 bases are TGTGCCAGCAGATGGGCTTATAATTCACCCCTCCACTTT. The V gene is TRBV6-6, the J gene TRBJ1-6; no clear D gene. CDR1 is MNHNY and CDR2 is SVGAGI in the germline V gene (reference sequence). The V end lost 6 bases, the J end lost 4 bases, and 7 bases lay between the germline ends. This CDR3 spans 13 amino acids.

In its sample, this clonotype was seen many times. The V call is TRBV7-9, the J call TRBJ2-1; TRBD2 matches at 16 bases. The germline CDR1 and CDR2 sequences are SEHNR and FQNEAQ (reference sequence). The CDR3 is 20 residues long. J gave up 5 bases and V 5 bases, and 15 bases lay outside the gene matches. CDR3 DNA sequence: TGTGCCAGCAGCCCCTTACCCCCGGGACTAGCGGGGGGGCAGGACAATGAGCAGTTCTTC. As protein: CASSPLPPGLAGGQDNEQFF.

The CDR3 loop reads CSVTQGTGELFF. The CDR3 DNA reads TGCAGTGTAACACAAGGCACCGGGGAGCTGTTTTTT. The chain combines TRBV29-1 with TRBJ2-2; D gene unclear. Germline values: CDR1 SQVTM, CDR2 ANQGSEA. The CDR3 loop spans 12 amino acids.

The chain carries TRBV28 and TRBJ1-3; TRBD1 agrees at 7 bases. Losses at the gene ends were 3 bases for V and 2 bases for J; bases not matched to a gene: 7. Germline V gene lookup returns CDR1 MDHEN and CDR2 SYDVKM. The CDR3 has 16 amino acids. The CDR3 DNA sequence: TGTGCCAGCAGTTTTGGGACAGACCTCGCTGGAAACACCATATATTTT. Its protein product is CASSFGTDLAGNTIYF.

CDR3 loop: CASSLERTGYTYEQYF. CDR3 coding DNA: TGTGCCAGCAGCTTGGAGAGGACAGGATACACCTACGAGCAGTACTTC. The V and J genes are TRBV7-9 and TRBJ2-7; 7 positions match TRBD1. The CDR3 sequence is 16 residues long. V was pared by 3 bases and J by 2 bases, with 10 bases of the junction left unmatched. Germline CDR1 SEHNR, CDR2 FQNEAQ (reference sequence).

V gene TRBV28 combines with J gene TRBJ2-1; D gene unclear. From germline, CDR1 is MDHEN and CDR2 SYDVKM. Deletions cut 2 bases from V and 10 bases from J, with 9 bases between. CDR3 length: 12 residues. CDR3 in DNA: TGTGCCAGCAGTTTAGGGGTGGGGGAGCAGTTCTTC. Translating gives CASSLGVGEQFF.

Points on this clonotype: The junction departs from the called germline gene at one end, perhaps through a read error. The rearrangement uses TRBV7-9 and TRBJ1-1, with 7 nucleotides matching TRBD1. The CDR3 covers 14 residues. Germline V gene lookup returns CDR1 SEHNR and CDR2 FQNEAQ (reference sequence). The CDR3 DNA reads TGTGCCAGCAGCTCCCTGGGACAGAACACTGATGCTTTCTTT. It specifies CASSSLGQNTDAFF.

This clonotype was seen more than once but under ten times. The CDR3 bases are TGCAGCGTTGATAGACAAGGCAATGAGCAGTTCTTC. This encodes CSVDRQGNEQFF. The chain carries TRBV29-1 and TRBJ2-1; no reliable D call. The CDR3 is 12 residues long. Germline V gives CDR1 SQVTM, CDR2 ANQGSEA. V lost 3 bases and J 6 bases, leaving 9 bases between the germline ends.

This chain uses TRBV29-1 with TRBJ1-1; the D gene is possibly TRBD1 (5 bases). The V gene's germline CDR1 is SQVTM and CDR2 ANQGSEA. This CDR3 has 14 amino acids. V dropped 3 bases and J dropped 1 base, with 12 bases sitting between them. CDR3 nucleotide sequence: TGCAGCGTTGAGGCAGGGTGGCCGAACACTGAAGCTTTCTTT. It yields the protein CSVEAGWPNTEAFF. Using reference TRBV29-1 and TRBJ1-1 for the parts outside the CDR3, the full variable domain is SAVISQKPSRDICQRGTSLTIQCQVDSQVTMMFWYRQQPGQSLTLIATANQGSEATYESGFVIDKFPISRPNLTFSTLTVSNMSPEDSSIYLCSVEAGWPNTEAFFGQGTRLTVV.

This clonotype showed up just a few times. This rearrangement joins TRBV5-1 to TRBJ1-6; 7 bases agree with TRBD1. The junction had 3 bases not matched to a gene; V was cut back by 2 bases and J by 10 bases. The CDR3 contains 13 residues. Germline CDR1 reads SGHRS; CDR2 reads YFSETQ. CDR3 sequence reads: CASSLPGGSPLHF. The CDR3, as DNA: TGCGCCAGCAGCTTACCAGGGGGATCACCCCTCCACTTT.

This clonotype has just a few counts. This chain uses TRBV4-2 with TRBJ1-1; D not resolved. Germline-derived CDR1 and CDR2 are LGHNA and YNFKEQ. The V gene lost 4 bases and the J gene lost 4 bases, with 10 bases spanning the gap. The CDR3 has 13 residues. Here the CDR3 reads CASSPPGSTEAFF. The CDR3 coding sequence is TGTGCCAGCAGCCCCCCCGGGTCCACTGAAGCTTTCTTT.

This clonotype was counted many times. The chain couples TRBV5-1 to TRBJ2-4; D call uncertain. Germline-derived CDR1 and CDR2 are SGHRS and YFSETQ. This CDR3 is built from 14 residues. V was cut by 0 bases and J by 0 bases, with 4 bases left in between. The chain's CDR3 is CASSLELAKNIQYF. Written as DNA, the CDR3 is TGCGCCAGCAGCTTGGAATTAGCCAAAAACATTCAGTACTTC.

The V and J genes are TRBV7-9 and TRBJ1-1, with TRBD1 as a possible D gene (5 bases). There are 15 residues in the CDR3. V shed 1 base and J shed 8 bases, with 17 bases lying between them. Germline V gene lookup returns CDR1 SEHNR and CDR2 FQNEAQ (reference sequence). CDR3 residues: CASSLVSRLAGEAFF. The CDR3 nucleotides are TGTGCCAGCAGCTTAGTTTCTCGTCTGGCAGGGGAAGCTTTCTTT.

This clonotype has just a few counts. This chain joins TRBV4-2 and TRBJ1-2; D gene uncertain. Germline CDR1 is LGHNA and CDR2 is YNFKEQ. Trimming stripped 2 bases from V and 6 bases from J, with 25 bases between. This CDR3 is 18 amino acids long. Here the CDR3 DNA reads TGTGCCAGCAGCCAATACCTGAGATATGGGCCCCCTCAGGATGGCTACACCTTC. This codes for CASSQYLRYGPPQDGYTF.

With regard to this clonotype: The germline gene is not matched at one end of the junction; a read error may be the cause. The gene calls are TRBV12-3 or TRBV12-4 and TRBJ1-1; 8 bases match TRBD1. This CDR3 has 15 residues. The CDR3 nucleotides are TGTCCCAGCAGTCTACAGACAGGGGTGGGCACTGAAGCTTTCTTT. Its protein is CPSSLQTGVGTEAFF.